A selection of T cell receptor beta chains follows, all from one sample in a study of shared clonotypes between healthy human individuals. Produced via immunoSEQ multiplex PCR; TCRdb's table is partial and in-frame only. The sample has some 2.1 million clones, over 85% seen once. The sequenced sample was naive CD8+ T cells sorted from blood. These TCRs come from a man aged 18-30 years in good health. The CDR3 runs from the conserved cysteine through the conserved F or W. D genes are given only for firm matches. Some rows have no size entry. The others give once, few or many, or a class for an expanded clone.

TRBV6-1	TRBJ2-1	TRBD2	NA	TGTGCCAGCAGTGAAGGACTAGCGGGGCAGGGTGGTGAGCAGTTCTTC	CASSEGLAGQGGEQFF
TRBV19	TRBJ2-7	TRBD1	NA	TGTGCCAGTAGTGCACGACAGGGAGATATCGACTACGAGCAGTACTTC	CASSARQGDIDYEQYF
TRBV27	TRBJ2-7	TRBD1	NA	TGTGCCAGCAGTTTAGGGGGACAGATCTACGAGCAGTACTTC	CASSLGGQIYEQYF
TRBV7-9	TRBJ2-7	TRBD2	NA	TGTGCCAGCAGCTTAGAGACTGCGGGAGGCGAGCAGTACTTC	CASSLETAGGEQYF
TRBV19	TRBJ2-1	TRBD2	NA	TGTGCCAGTGGGACTAGCGCCCTCAATGAGCAGTTCTTC	CASGTSALNEQFF
TRBV6-6	TRBJ2-3	NA	few	TGTGCCAGCAGTTACTCTCCGCAGAACACAGATACGCAGTATTTT	CASSYSPQNTDTQYF
TRBV5-6	TRBJ2-2	TRBD1	once	TGTGCCAGCAGCCCCTCTGGGACAGGGTTGTCCGGGGAGCTGTTTTTT	CASSPSGTGLSGELFF
TRBV5-6	TRBJ2-7	NA	NA	TGTGCCAGCAGCTTGTGGTCAGACTCCTACGAGCAGTACTTC	CASSLWSDSYEQYF
TRBV5-1	TRBJ2-7	NA	NA	TGCGCCAGCAGCTGGGGACTGTCCTACGAGCAGTACTTC	CASSWGLSYEQYF
TRBV21-1	TRBJ2-7	NA	NA	TGTGCCAGCAGCAAGGGACAGGATCGTAGCTCCTACGAGCAGTACTTC	CASSKGQDRSSYEQYF
TRBV5-4	TRBJ2-3	TRBD2	NA	TGTGCCAGCAGCTTGGCCGCGACTAGCGGGGGTTATACGCAGTATTTT	CASSLAATSGGYTQYF
TRBV19	TRBJ2-5	NA	once	TGTGCCAGTAGTGAGGGGTCCCTTCAAGAGACCCAGTACTTC	CASSEGSLQETQYF
TRBV7-9	TRBJ2-1	TRBD2	NA	TGTGCCAGCAGCTTGGGACTAGGGTACAATGAGCAGTTCTTC	CASSLGLGYNEQFF
TRBV7-6	TRBJ2-1	TRBD1	NA	TGTGCCAGCAGCCACCGGGACAGGGGAAACAATGAGCAGTTCTTC	CASSHRDRGNNEQFF
TRBV7-9	TRBJ2-1	NA	NA	TGTGCCAGCAGCAGCCGGGACTCAGTAACCTACAATGAGCAGTTCTTC	CASSSRDSVTYNEQFF
TRBV9	TRBJ2-5	TRBD1	NA	TGTGCCAGCAGCGTAGGACAGGGGGCTGGGGAGACCCAGTACTTC	CASSVGQGAGETQYF
TRBV19	TRBJ2-5	TRBD1	NA	TGTGCCAGTAGTATTGGGACAGGGGTAGAGGAGACCCAGTACTTC	CASSIGTGVEETQYF
TRBV27	TRBJ2-1	TRBD2	NA	TGTGCCAGCAGTTTATCGGCGGGAGTGGGTATGAATGAGCAGTTCTTC	CASSLSAGVGMNEQFF
TRBV6-1	TRBJ2-1	TRBD2	NA	TGTGCCAGCAGTGAAGCGCCGCACGGTTGGCTAGCGGGGGACAATGAGCAGTTCTTC	CASSEAPHGWLAGDNEQFF
TRBV27	TRBJ2-7	TRBD2	NA	TGTGCCAGCAGTCGACTTAGCGGGAGTGGGCCCTACGAGCAGTACTTC	CASSRLSGSGPYEQYF
TRBV7-8	TRBJ2-1	NA	NA	TGTGCCAGCAGTTACGGCTATATCAATGAGCAGTTCTTC	CASSYGYINEQFF
TRBV29-1	TRBJ2-3	NA	NA	TGCAGCGTTGAGGGGGAGACAGGTATCACAGATACGCAGTATTTT	CSVEGETGITDTQYF
TRBV27	TRBJ2-1	NA	once	TGTGCCAGCAGTTTGGGGACTGGATACAATGAGCAGTTCTTC	CASSLGTGYNEQFF
TRBV6-5	TRBJ2-7	NA	once	TGTGACAGCAGTTACTCCACCCCGGGCTACGAGCAGTACTTC	CDSSYSTPGYEQYF
TRBV4-1	TRBJ1-5	NA	NA	TGCGCCAGCAGCCAATTCGCGGGAAGCAATCAGCCCCAGCATTTT	CASSQFAGSNQPQHF
TRBV4-1	TRBJ2-6	NA	NA	TGCGCCAGCGGCTCCAGGGATCCCTCTGGGGCCAACGTCCTGACTTTC	CASGSRDPSGANVLTF
TRBV27	TRBJ2-1	NA	NA	TGTGCCAGCAGTCCCGTAGGGGGAGGCGTCAATGAGCAGTTCTTC	CASSPVGGGVNEQFF
TRBV7-9	TRBJ2-7	TRBD2	NA	TGTGCCAGCAGCTGGGGACTAGCGGCCTCGTCCTACGAGCAGTACTTC	CASSWGLAASSYEQYF
TRBV11-2	TRBJ2-2	NA	NA	TGTGCCAGCAGCTTAGCTCGACAGGTGGACACCGGGGAGCTGTTTTTT	CASSLARQVDTGELFF
TRBV7-9	TRBJ2-7	NA	NA	TGTGCCAGCGAAAGCTTAGAGGGCAGAGGGGCCTCCGAGCAGTACTTC	CASESLEGRGASEQYF
TRBV23-1	TRBJ2-5	NA	once	TGCGCCAGCACTGGTGGGTATGGGAAAGAGACCCAGTACTTC	CASTGGYGKETQYF
TRBV7-8	TRBJ1-5	NA	NA	TGTGCCAGCAGCTTCACAGGGTCCAATCAGCCCCAGCATTTT	CASSFTGSNQPQHF
TRBV19	TRBJ1-1	NA	NA	TGTGCCAGTACCTCCATGACTATGAACACTGAAGCTTTCTTT	CASTSMTMNTEAFF
TRBV12-5	TRBJ1-2	TRBD1	NA	TGTGCTAGTGCCGACGCGGGGACAGGGGCGTTTTGGGGCTACACCTTC	CASADAGTGAFWGYTF
TRBV6-5	TRBJ2-7	TRBD2	once	TGTGCCAGCAGCCCCCGGACTAGCGGCTACGAGCAGTACTTC	CASSPRTSGYEQYF
TRBV7-9	TRBJ1-2	NA	NA	TGTGCCAGCAGTTCCACTTCGGCTCGCGAAAGCTACACCTTC	CASSSTSARESYTF
TRBV7-6	TRBJ2-1	NA	NA	TGTGCCAGCAGCTTAGGGGTAGAAAGCTACAATGAGCAGTTCTTC	CASSLGVESYNEQFF
TRBV11-2	TRBJ1-1	NA	NA	TGTGCCAGCAGCTTAAACCCCAATGTGGGGGTTCGGTGGGGAGCTTTCTTT	CASSLNPNVGVRWGAFF
TRBV7-9	TRBJ1-2	NA	NA	TGTGCCAGCAGCCCCTCGGAGGGGCGTTCAGTTGGCTACACCTTC	CASSPSEGRSVGYTF
TRBV19	TRBJ2-7	NA	once	TGTGCCAGTAGTATGGGGACACACTACGAGCAGTACTTC	CASSMGTHYEQYF